Each of the 5 T cell receptor beta chains below was sequenced from the same sample in a study of shared T cell receptors in the human thymus. Assay: immunoSEQ multiplex PCR; the TCRdb copy retains only in-frame clones and omits some. The table has roughly 500,000 clones, around three quarters seen once. The same specimen was also included in a second study, on human thymus T cells.

Sequenced material: thymocytes. The receptors were sampled from a boy younger than two with a congenital heart defect.

V and J are TRBV19 and TRBJ1-2, with TRBD1 as a possible D gene (6 bases). Trimming removed 10 bases from V and 4 bases from J, with 19 bases in between. Germline loops: CDR1 LNHDA, CDR2 SQIVND (reference sequence). The CDR3 sequence is 14 residues long. CDR3 residues: CATREGVSGYGYTF. CDR3 DNA sequence: TGTGCCACCCGGGAGGGGGTAAGCGGCTATGGCTACACCTTC.

The chain employs TRBV14 and TRBJ2-1, with TRBD2 identical over 15 bases. The CDR3 is made up of 19 amino acids. With V trimmed by 6 bases and J by 0 bases, 9 bases remained unmatched. Germline CDR1 and CDR2: SGHDN and FVKESK. The CDR3 here is CASSLGTSGRSPSYNEQFF. CDR3 DNA sequence: TGTGCCAGCAGTCTTGGGACTAGCGGGAGGTCGCCCTCCTACAATGAGCAGTTCTTC.

The V gene is TRBV6-6, the J gene TRBJ1-5; no definite D call. CDR3 length: 16 residues. The ends were cut back, 2 bases at V and 2 bases at J, with 13 bases in the middle. Germline-derived CDR1 and CDR2 are MNHNY and SVGAGI (reference sequence). This CDR3 reads CASSYNGIRGNQPQHF. In nucleotides, the CDR3 is TGTGCCAGCAGTTACAACGGGATTAGGGGCAATCAGCCCCAGCATTTT.

The chain has TRBV5-6 and TRBJ2-1; 7 bases are a match to TRBD2. Germline CDR1 reads SGHDT; CDR2 reads YYEEEE. J lost 5 bases, V lost 2 bases, and 13 bases had no gene match. The CDR3 runs 17 residues. The DNA of the CDR3 is TGTGCCAGCAGCTTAGGACTCCTAGCGGCTGTTCACAATGAGCAGTTCTTC. This sequence encodes CASSLGLLAAVHNEQFF. Combining the CDR3 with reference TRBV5-6 and TRBJ2-1 gives the whole variable domain DAGVTQSPTHLIKTRGQQVTLRCSPKSGHDTVSWYQQALGQGPQFIFQYYEEEERQRGNFPDRFSGHQFPNYSSELNVNALLLGDSALYLCASSLGLLAAVHNEQFFGPGTRLTVL.

Only a few counts were recorded for this clone. This rearrangement joins TRBV28 to TRBJ2-7, with 7 bases identical to TRBD1. The CDR3 has 14 residues. CDR1 and CDR2 from the germline V gene are MDHEN and SYDVKM. The junction had 5 bases not matched to a gene; V was cut back by 4 bases and J by 2 bases. The CDR3 protein is CASSWGRGTYEQYF. CDR3 nucleotides: TGTGCCAGCAGTTGGGGCAGGGGGACCTACGAGCAGTACTTC.